Given below is one T cell receptor (beta chain) in context. The antigen is not known. Treatment indicated: roughly 10-day PBMC culture with coronavirus spike peptide pools or control peptides (ViraFEST assay). Sequencing of DNA taken from cultured CD4+ T cells relied on the Oncomine TCR Beta short-read assay. The authors extracted genomic DNA from cultured CD4+ T cells. Each CDR3 protein gets one entry after TCRdb re-called the PCR reads with MiXCR. The sample lists fewer than 20,000 distinct CDR3 sequences; 45% to 65% were seen once. These data belong to a study of vaccination and CD4 T cells after COVID-19. Study summary: Four females and six males made up the convalescents, two of whom were Hispanic. Overlapping peptides covering the spike proteins of SARS-CoV-2, HCoV-NL63, HCoV-OC43 and HCoV-229E were added to stimulate cells.

The study, taken as a whole, reports: Within convalescent individuals, 304 out of 307 vaccine-specific clones proved to be spike mono-reactive.

From germline, CDR1 is SGHTA and CDR2 FQGNSA. V lost 3 bases, J lost 1 base, and 11 bases lay in between. CDR3 length equals 15 residues. This receptor was identified in a human donor who had recovered from COVID-19. The specimen sequenced was CD4+ T cells from blood, cultured in vitro. The rearrangement uses TRBV7-2 and TRBJ2-3; TRBD1 is a possible D gene (5 bases). CDR3: CASSFEDSRTDTQYF. In DNA form, the CDR3 reads TGTGCCAGCAGCTTTGAAGACAGTCGCACAGATACGCAGTATTTT.